This paragraph covers one T cell receptor (beta chain) sequence. The source of the sample is a study of blood T cell repertoires in COVID-19. Across the whole study: Whether acute or convalescent, the COVID-19 samples came from the United States, Italy and Spain. In each case, the material was cDNA or gDNA derived from T cells, B-cell-depleted T cells, or PBMCs.

Participant-reported clinical history was the basis for cohort assignment. Trimming cost V 0 bases and J 3 bases, with 9 bases left between them. There are 15 residues in the CDR3. From germline, CDR1 is LGHNA and CDR2 YNFKEQ. Authors' methods: From reference gene primer amplification, estimates of nucleated cell counts were derived. Profiled with immunoSEQ multiplex PCR; TCRdb holds only in-frame clones, not every one. That table gives V, J and clone size, and the DNA gave D and trimming. The table has 200,000 or so clones, 88% seen once. The specimen was PBMCs or T cells enriched from blood (not recorded which). The chain links TRBV4-2 to TRBJ1-5; D is uncertain. The TCR was taken from a woman aged 30 to 39 who had recovered from COVID-19. CDR3 sequence: CASSQDERDNQPQHF. The CDR3 DNA follows: TGTGCCAGCAGCCAAGATGAGAGAGACAATCAGCCCCAGCATTTT.